The rows below give T cell receptor delta chains drawn from one sample of a study of fetal and pediatric gammadelta thymocytes. TCRdb called clones from the reads again using CATT. The sample contains 1,500 to 2,500 delta-chain clones, roughly 25% of which appear only once. Sequenced material: non-Vgamma9Vdelta2 gamma-delta T cells from the thymus. These receptor sequences come from a child who underwent cardiac surgery and was recorded as healthy. CDR3s include the opening cysteine and the closing phenylalanine or tryptophan. D genes are given only for firm matches. Not every row has a clone size; where given, it reads once, few, many or a size class.

TRDD3	TRDV3	TRDJ1	medium-sized	TGTGCCTTTACGACCCTTCCTACCGTACTACTGGGGGATACGGAGGGACTCATCTTT	CAFTTLPTVLLGDTEGLIF
TRDD3	TRDV1	TRDJ1	large	TGTGCTCTTGGGGAAGGTGAATCTTTACTGGGGGATAGGGGACGCACCGATAAACTCATCTTT	CALGEGESLLGDRGRTDKLIF
TRDD3	TRDV1	TRDJ1	.	TGTGCTCTTGGGGCTCCTCCACTGGGCTTCTCCTGTGCTGGGGGATACTCTAAAACCGATAAACTCATCTTT	CALGAPPLGFSCAGGYSKTDKLIF
TRDD3	TRDV1	TRDJ1	medium-sized	TGTGCTCTTGGGGAACCTTCCTACGTACTGGGGGATCAAACCGATAAACTCATCTTT	CALGEPSYVLGDQTDKLIF
TRDD3	TRDV1	TRDJ1	few	TGTGCTCTTGGGGAACTCGTTTACGCCTTCCATTACTGGGGGACCCAGCGGTACACCGATAAACTCATCTTT	CALGELVYAFHYWGTQRYTDKLIF
.	TRDV3	TRDJ1	medium-sized	TGTGCCTCCCTCGGGGGGGGGGACACCGATAAACTCATCTTT	CASLGGGDTDKLIF
.	TRDV1	TRDJ1	medium-sized	TGTGCTCTTGGGGAACTACGGGCGTACACCGATAAACTCATCTTT	CALGELRAYTDKLIF
.	TRDV1	TRDJ1	medium-sized	TGTGCTCTTGGGGAAGGTCCGATTGCCACCGATGGGGTGGGGACCCACACCGATAAACTCATCTTT	CALGEGPIATDGVGTHTDKLIF
.	TRDV1	TRDJ1	few	TGTGCTCTTGGGGAACTCCGCGTGGACACCGATAAACTCATCTTT	CALGELRVDTDKLIF
.	TRDV1	TRDJ1	medium-sized	TGTGCTCTTGGGGAAATTGGTAGGGGAAAGCCAACGTACACCGATAAACTCATCTTT	CALGEIGRGKPTYTDKLIF
TRDD3	TRDV1	TRDJ1	large	TGTGCTCTTGGGGAGAGGGCTAAACTGGGGGATACAAGGAACGGAGGACTCATCTTT	CALGERAKLGDTRNGGLIF
.	TRDV2	TRDJ1	large	TGTGCCTGTGCCCATCCTCCGGTCCCTTACACCGATAAACTCATCTTT	CACAHPPVPYTDKLIF
.	TRAV38-2/DV8	TRDJ1	few	TGTGCTGTTTGCTCTAATGAGGCCGTGACCTCTTCCTACCTGGCTGGGGGATCCCCCCAGTACACCGATAAACTCATCTTT	CAVCSNEAVTSSYLAGGSPQYTDKLIF